The 15 T cell receptor beta chains listed next were all sequenced from one sample in a study of T cell responses to AZD1222 COVID-19 vaccine. The data were produced by immunoSEQ multiplex PCR, yet TCRdb's version contains in-frame clones alone and is incomplete. The table has about 54,000 clones, around 80% seen once. This sample comprised peripheral blood, obtained on day 0 of AZD1222 vaccination. The receptor source for this set is an adult in good health.

Written as DNA, the CDR3 is TGTGCCAGCAGTAGGACAGAATCCTACGAGCAGTACTTC. The encoded protein is CASSRTESYEQYF. V usage is TRBV7-9 and J usage is TRBJ2-7; a weak D match, TRBD1 (6 bases). The germline gives CDR1 SEHNR, CDR2 FQNEAQ (reference sequence). CDR3 size: 13 residues. V lost 6 bases, J lost 1 base, and 10 bases lay in between.

V usage is TRBV5-4 and J usage is TRBJ1-6; 8 nucleotides align to TRBD1. The CDR3 spans 17 residues. Germline CDR1 and CDR2: SGHNT and YYREEE (reference sequence). Losses at the gene ends were 0 bases for V and 9 bases for J; bases not matched to a gene: 11. CDR3 sequence reads: CASSLAPDRVGSSPLHF. For the CDR3, the DNA is TGTGCCAGCAGCTTGGCCCCGGACAGGGTCGGTAGTTCACCCCTCCACTTT.

V usage is TRBV18 and J usage is TRBJ1-1, with a possible D match to TRBD1 (5 bases). The CDR3 consists of 14 residues. Trimming removed 2 bases from V and 5 bases from J, with 12 bases in between. Germline CDR1 KGHSH, CDR2 LQKENI. DNA of the CDR3: TGTGCCAGCTCACCAGTTAGGGGTGGGACTGAAGCTTTCTTT. Protein sequence: CASSPVRGGTEAFF.

The rearrangement joins TRBV4-2 to TRBJ2-7; no clear D gene. V was clipped by 3 bases and J by 0 bases, with 15 bases between them. Germline V gives CDR1 LGHNA, CDR2 YNFKEQ. The CDR3 sequence is 16 residues long. The CDR3 loop is CASSHQTGGSSYEQYF. The CDR3 region has the DNA TGTGCCAGCAGCCACCAGACGGGCGGTAGCTCCTACGAGCAGTACTTC.

The chain employs TRBV5-6 and TRBJ1-5; no definite D call. Per germline, CDR1 SGHDT and CDR2 YYEEEE. Deletions cut 3 bases from V and 3 bases from J, with 7 bases between. The CDR3 contains 13 residues. This CDR3 reads CASSWGTNQPQHF. The CDR3 nucleotides read TGTGCCAGCAGCTGGGGTACCAATCAGCCCCAGCATTTT.

This clone has just one count. The chain carries TRBV7-2 and TRBJ1-2, with D uncertain. The CDR3 length is 14 residues. Deletions cut 0 bases from V and 8 bases from J, with 13 bases between. Germline values: CDR1 SGHTA, CDR2 FQGNSA. CDR3 protein: CASSLAEGVGGYTF. DNA of the CDR3: TGTGCCAGCAGCTTAGCTGAGGGAGTTGGGGGCTACACCTTC.

V usage is TRBV25-1 and J usage is TRBJ1-6, with D perhaps matching TRBD1 (5 bases). The germline CDR1 and CDR2 sequences are MGHDK and SYGVNS. The length of the CDR3 is 13 residues. Trimming cost V 3 bases and J 8 bases, with 8 bases left between them. This CDR3 is CASSDQGDSPLHF. In DNA, the CDR3 is TGTGCCAGCAGTGATCAGGGCGATTCACCCCTCCACTTT.

This chain joins TRBV4-2 and TRBJ1-4; D is ambiguous. The V and J ends lost 1 base and 10 bases respectively, with 19 bases between them. The CDR3 length is 16 residues. Germline values: CDR1 LGHNA, CDR2 YNFKEQ. The CDR3 nucleotides read TGTGCCAGCAGCCAAGGAATAGACCCTAATTACGCAAAACTGTTTTTT. This translates into CASSQGIDPNYAKLFF.

The chain has TRBV2 and TRBJ1-4; D not certain. With 7 bases removed from V and 0 bases from J, the gap between germline ends came to 12 bases. Germline V gene data show CDR1 as SNHLY and CDR2 as FYNNEI. The CDR3 extends over 15 amino acids. The CDR3 DNA is TGTGCCAGCAAAATGCGGACTACAACTAATGAAAAACTGTTTTTT. This sequence encodes CASKMRTTTNEKLFF. Together with reference TRBV2 and TRBJ1-4, the CDR3 gives the full variable domain: EPEVTQTPSHQVTQMGQEVILRCVPISNHLYFYWYRQILGQKVEFLVSFYNNEISEKSEIFDDQFSVERPDGSNFTLKIRSTKLEDSAMYFCASKMRTTTNEKLFFGSGTQLSVL.

This chain uses TRBV2 with TRBJ2-6; the D gene is possibly TRBD1 (6 bases). The germline V gene has CDR1 SNHLY and CDR2 FYNNEI. CDR3 length: 14 residues. V lost 7 bases to trimming and J lost 2 bases, with 9 bases between them. The CDR3 DNA is TGTGCCAGCAACGAGGGGGCTGGGGCCAACGTCCTGACTTTC. Translated, it gives CASNEGAGANVLTF. The whole variable domain, filled in from reference TRBV2 and TRBJ2-6, reads EPEVTQTPSHQVTQMGQEVILRCVPISNHLYFYWYRQILGQKVEFLVSFYNNEISEKSEIFDDQFSVERPDGSNFTLKIRSTKLEDSAMYFCASNEGAGANVLTFGAGSRLTVL.

The chain uses TRBV10-3 and TRBJ1-2, with a possible D match to TRBD1 (6 bases). Germline CDR1 is ENHRY and CDR2 is SYGVKD. The CDR3 has 14 residues. V was pared by 10 bases and J by 4 bases, with 19 bases between. CDR3 nucleotides: TGTGCCACCGAGAGGGGGGGGGAAGTCTATGGCTACACCTTC. Translation: CATERGGEVYGYTF.

The rearrangement uses TRBV28 and TRBJ2-7; tentatively, D is TRBD2 (6 bases). The CDR3 is 14 residues long. V lost 8 bases and J lost 9, with 23 bases in between. CDR1 is MDHEN, CDR2 SYDVKM, per germline. CDR3 sequence: CASSPRGGNKVQYF. In DNA form, the CDR3 reads TGTGCCAGCTCCCCGCGGGGAGGTAATAAGGTGCAGTACTTC.

J is TRBJ2-1 and V is TRBV14; no reliable D call. Germline loops: CDR1 SGHDN, CDR2 FVKESK. Between the trimmed V and J ends, which lost 3 bases and 8 bases, there was a span of 5 bases. The CDR3 consists of 11 residues. The chain's CDR3 is CASSQYDEQFF. The CDR3 region has the DNA TGTGCCAGCAGCCAGTATGATGAGCAGTTCTTC.

The gene calls are TRBV28 and TRBJ1-2, with D hard to call. Per the germline V gene, CDR1 is MDHEN and CDR2 is SYDVKM. V dropped 4 bases and J dropped 6 bases, with 6 bases sitting between them. The CDR3 loop spans 11 amino acids. In nucleotides, the CDR3 is TGTGCCAGCAGTTACTGGAATGGCTACACCTTC. Protein: CASSYWNGYTF.

The chain employs TRBV18 and TRBJ2-5; D unclear. Trimming stripped 3 bases from V and 4 bases from J, with 12 bases between. This CDR3 comprises 14 residues. Germline CDR1 is KGHSH and CDR2 is LQKENI. The CDR3 DNA is TGTGCCAGCTCACCCGGGTCCCGAGGAGAGACCCAGTACTTC. It encodes CASSPGSRGETQYF.